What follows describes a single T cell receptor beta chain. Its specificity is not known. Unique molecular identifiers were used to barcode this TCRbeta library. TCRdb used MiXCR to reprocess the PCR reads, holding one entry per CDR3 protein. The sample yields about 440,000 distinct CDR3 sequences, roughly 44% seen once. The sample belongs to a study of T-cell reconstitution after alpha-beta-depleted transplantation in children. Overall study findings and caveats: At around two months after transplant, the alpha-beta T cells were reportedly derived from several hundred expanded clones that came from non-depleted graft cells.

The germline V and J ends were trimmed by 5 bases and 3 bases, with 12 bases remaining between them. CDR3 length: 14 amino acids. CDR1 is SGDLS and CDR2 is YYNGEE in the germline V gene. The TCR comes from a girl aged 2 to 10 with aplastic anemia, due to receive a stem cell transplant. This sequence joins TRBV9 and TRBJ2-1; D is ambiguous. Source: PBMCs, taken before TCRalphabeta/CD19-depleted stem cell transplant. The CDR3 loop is CASSLEFRYNEQFF. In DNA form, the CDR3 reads TGTGCCAGCAGTCTAGAGTTTCGCTACAATGAGCAGTTCTTC. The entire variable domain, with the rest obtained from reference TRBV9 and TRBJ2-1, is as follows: DSGVTQTPKHLITATGQRVTLRCSPRSGDLSVYWYQQSLDQGLQFLIQYYNGEERAKGNILERFSAQQFPDLHSELNLSSLELGDSALYFCASSLEFRYNEQFFGPGTRLTVL.